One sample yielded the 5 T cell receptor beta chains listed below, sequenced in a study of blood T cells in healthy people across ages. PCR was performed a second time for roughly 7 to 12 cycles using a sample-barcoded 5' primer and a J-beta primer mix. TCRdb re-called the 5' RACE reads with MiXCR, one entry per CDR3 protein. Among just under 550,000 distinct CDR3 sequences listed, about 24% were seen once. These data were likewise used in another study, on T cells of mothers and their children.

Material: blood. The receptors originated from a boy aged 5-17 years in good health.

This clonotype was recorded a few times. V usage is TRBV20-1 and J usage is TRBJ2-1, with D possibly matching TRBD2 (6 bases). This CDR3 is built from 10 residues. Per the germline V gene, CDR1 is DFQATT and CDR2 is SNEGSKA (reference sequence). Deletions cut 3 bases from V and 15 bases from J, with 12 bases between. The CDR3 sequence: CSAREGLWFF. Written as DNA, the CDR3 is TGCAGTGCTAGGGAGGGCCTCTGGTTCTTC.

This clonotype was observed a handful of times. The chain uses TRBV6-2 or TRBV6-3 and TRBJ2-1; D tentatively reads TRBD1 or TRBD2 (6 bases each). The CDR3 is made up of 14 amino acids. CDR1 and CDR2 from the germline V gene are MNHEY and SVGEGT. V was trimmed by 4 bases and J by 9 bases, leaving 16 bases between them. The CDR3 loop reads CASSSTLQGGEQFF. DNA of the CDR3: TGTGCCAGCAGTTCCACCCTACAGGGAGGTGAGCAGTTCTTC.

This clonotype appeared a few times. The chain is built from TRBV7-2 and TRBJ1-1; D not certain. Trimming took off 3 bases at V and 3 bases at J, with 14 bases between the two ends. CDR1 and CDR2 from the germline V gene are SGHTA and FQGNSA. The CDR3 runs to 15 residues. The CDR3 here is CASSFDLEAYTEAFF. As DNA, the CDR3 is TGTGCCAGCAGCTTCGACCTTGAGGCCTACACTGAAGCTTTCTTT.

In DNA, the CDR3 is TGCGCCAGCAGCGTGGCGGGAGGTCGGTACAATGAGCAGTTCTTC. This sequence encodes CASSVAGGRYNEQFF. This rearrangement joins TRBV4-3 to TRBJ2-1, with 8 bases aligning to TRBD2. Unmatched junction bases numbered 7, after V lost 5 bases and J lost 4 bases. Germline V gene lookup returns CDR1 LGHNA and CDR2 YSLEER. This CDR3 spans 15 amino acids.

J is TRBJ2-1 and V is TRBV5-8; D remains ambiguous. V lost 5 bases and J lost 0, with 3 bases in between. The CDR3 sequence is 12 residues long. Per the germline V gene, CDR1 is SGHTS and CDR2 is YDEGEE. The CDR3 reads CASSRSYNEQFF. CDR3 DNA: TGTGCCAGCAGTCGCTCCTACAATGAGCAGTTCTTC.